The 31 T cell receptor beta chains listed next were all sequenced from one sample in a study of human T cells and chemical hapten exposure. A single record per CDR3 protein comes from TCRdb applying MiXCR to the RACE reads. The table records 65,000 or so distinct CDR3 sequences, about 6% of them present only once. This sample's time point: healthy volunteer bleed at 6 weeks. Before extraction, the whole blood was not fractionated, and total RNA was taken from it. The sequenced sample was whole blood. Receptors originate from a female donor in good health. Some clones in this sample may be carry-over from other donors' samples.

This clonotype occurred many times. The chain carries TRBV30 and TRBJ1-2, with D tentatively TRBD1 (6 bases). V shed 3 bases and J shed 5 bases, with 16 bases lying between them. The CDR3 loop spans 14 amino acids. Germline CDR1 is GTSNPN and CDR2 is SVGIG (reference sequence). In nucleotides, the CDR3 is TGTGCCTGGAGCTACCGGACAGAAAAATATGGCTACACCTTC. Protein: CAWSYRTEKYGYTF.

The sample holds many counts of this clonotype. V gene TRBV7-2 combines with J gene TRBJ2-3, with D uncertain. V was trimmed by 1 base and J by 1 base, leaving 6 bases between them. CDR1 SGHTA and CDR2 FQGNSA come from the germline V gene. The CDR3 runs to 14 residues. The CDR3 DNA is TGTGCCAGCAGCTTAGTCGGAGGCACAGATACGCAGTATTTT. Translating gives CASSLVGGTDTQYF.

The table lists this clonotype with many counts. CDR3 nucleotides: TGCGCCAGCAGCCAAACTAGCGGGGGATCAGATACGCAGTATTTT. Amino acid sequence: CASSQTSGGSDTQYF. The J gene is TRBJ2-3, the V gene TRBV4-3; 11 bases agree with TRBD2. This CDR3 is 15 amino acids long. CDR1 LGHNA and CDR2 YSLEER come from the germline V gene. V lost 2 bases and J lost 4; bases outside the gene matches: 2.

In nucleotides, the CDR3 is TGTGCCAGCAGCCAAGACTCCAGGGCAAACTATGGCTACACCTTC. Amino acid sequence: CASSQDSRANYGYTF. V gene TRBV3-1 combines with J gene TRBJ1-2, with D possibly TRBD1 on 5 matching bases. V was shortened by 0 bases and J by 2 bases, with 10 bases between the two germline ends. The CDR3 totals 15 residues. Germline loops: CDR1 LGHDT, CDR2 YNNKEL (reference sequence).

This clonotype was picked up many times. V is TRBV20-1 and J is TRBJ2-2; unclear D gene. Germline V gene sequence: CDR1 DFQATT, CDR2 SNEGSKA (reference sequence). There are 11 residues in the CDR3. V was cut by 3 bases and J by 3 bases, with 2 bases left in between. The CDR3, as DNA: TGCAGTGCTAGCGACACCGGGGAGCTGTTTTTT. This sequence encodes CSASDTGELFF.

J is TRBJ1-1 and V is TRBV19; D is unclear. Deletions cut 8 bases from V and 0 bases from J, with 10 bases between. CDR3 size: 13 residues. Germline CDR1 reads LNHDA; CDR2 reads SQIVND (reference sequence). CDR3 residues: CASGSFMNTEAFF. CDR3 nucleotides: TGTGCCAGTGGAAGTTTCATGAACACTGAAGCTTTCTTT.

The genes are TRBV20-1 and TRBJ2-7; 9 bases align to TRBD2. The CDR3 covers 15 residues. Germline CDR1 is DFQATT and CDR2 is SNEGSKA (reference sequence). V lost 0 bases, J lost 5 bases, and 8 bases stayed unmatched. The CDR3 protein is CSARDLSSGIDEQYF. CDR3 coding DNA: TGCAGTGCTAGAGATCTTTCTAGCGGGATAGACGAGCAGTACTTC.

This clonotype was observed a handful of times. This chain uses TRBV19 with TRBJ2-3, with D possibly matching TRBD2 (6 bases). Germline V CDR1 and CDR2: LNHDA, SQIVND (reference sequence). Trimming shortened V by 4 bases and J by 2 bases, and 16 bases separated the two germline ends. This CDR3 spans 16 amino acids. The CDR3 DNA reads TGTGCCAGTAGTAGGATGGGACTTCCTACCACAGATACGCAGTATTTT. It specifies CASSRMGLPTTDTQYF. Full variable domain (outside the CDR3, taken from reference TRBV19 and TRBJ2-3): DGGITQSPKYLFRKEGQNVTLSCEQNLNHDAMYWYRQDPGQGLRLIYYSQIVNDFQKGDIAEGYSVSREKKESFPLTVTSAQKNPTAFYLCASSRMGLPTTDTQYFGPGTRLTVL.

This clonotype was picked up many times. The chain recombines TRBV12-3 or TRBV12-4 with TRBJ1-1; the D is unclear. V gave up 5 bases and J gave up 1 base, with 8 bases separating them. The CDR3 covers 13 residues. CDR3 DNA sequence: TGTGCCAGCAGTCCTATGGGGAACACTGAAGCTTTCTTT. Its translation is CASSPMGNTEAFF.

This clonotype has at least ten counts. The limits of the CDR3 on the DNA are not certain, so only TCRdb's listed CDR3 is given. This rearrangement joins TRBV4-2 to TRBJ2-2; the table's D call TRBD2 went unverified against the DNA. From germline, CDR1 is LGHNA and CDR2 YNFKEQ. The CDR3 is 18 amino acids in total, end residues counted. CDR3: CASSQAGAVGGAPGSCFF.

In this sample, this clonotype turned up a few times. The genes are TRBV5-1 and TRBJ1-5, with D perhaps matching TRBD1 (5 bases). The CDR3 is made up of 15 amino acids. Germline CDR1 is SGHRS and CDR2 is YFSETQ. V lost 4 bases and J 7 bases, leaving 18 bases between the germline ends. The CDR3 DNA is TGCGCCAGCAGCCCATACCAGGGATATGAGCAGCCCCAGCATTTT. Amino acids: CASSPYQGYEQPQHF.

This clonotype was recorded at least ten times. CDR3 in DNA: TGCGCCAGCAGGGACAGGGAATTTATAGGCACTGAAGCTTTCTTT. Translated, it gives CASRDREFIGTEAFF. The gene calls are TRBV4-1 and TRBJ1-1; 8 nucleotides agree with TRBD1. Germline trimming cut 6 bases from V and 4 bases from J; bases unmatched to any gene: 10. The CDR3 has 15 residues. Germline CDR1 MGHRA, CDR2 YSYEKL.

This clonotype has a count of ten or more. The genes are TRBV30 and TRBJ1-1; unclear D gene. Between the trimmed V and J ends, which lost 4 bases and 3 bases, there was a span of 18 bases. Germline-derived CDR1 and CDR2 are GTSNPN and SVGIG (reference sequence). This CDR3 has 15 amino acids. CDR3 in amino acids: CAWISTQTGDTEAFF. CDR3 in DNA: TGTGCCTGGATTTCTACCCAAACTGGGGACACTGAAGCTTTCTTT.

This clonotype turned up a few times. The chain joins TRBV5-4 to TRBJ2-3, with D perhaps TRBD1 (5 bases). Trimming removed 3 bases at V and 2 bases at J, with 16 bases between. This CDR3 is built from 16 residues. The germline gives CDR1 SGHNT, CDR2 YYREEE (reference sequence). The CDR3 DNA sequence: TGTGCCAGCAGCTCCAGTGACAGAGCACCCACAGATACGCAGTATTTT. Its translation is CASSSSDRAPTDTQYF.

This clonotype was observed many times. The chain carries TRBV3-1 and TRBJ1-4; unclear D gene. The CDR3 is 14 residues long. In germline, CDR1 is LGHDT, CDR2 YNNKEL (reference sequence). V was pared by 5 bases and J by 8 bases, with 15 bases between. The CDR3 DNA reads TGTGCCAGCAGCTCCGTCGCAGGCGTCGAAAAACTGTTTTTT. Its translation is CASSSVAGVEKLFF.

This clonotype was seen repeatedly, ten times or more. CDR3 sequence reads: CASSQVAEPYNEQFF. CDR3 DNA: TGTGCCAGCAGCCAAGTCGCGGAGCCGTACAATGAGCAGTTCTTC. The chain combines TRBV4-2 with TRBJ2-1, with D unresolved. Germline CDR1 and CDR2: LGHNA and YNFKEQ. CDR3 size: 15 residues. Trimming stripped 1 base from V and 4 bases from J, with 11 bases between.

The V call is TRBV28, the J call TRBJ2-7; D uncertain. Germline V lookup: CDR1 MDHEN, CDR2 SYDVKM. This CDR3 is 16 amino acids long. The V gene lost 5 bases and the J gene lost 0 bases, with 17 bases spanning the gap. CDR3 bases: TGTGCCAGCAGTACCTCGTGGCAGACCTTCTCCTACGAGCAGTACTTC. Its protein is CASSTSWQTFSYEQYF.

The CDR3 protein is CASSEAGRNIQYF. The CDR3 DNA is TGTGCCAGCAGTGAAGCCGGGAGAAACATTCAGTACTTC. J is TRBJ2-4 and V is TRBV6-1; tentative D call: TRBD2 (6 bases). The CDR3 runs 13 residues. Per germline, CDR1 MNHNS and CDR2 SASEGT. Between the trimmed V and J ends, which lost 0 bases and 6 bases, there was a span of 6 bases.

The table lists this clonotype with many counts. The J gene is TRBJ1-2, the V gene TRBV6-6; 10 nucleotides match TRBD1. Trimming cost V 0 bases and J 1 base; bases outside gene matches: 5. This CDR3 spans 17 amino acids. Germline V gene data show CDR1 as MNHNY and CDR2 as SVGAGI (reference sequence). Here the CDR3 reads CASSYSWTGGSNYGYTF. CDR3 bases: TGTGCCAGCAGTTACTCCTGGACAGGGGGTAGTAACTATGGCTACACCTTC.

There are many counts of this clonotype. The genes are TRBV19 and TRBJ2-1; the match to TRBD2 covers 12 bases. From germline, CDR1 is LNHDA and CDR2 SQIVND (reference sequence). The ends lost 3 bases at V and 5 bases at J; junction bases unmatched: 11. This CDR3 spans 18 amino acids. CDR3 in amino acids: CASSIISLAGGIDNEQFF. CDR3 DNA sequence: TGTGCCAGTAGTATCATCTCCCTAGCGGGAGGGATAGACAATGAGCAGTTCTTC. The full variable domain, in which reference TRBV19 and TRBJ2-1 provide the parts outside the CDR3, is DGGITQSPKYLFRKEGQNVTLSCEQNLNHDAMYWYRQDPGQGLRLIYYSQIVNDFQKGDIAEGYSVSREKKESFPLTVTSAQKNPTAFYLCASSIISLAGGIDNEQFFGPGTRLTVL.

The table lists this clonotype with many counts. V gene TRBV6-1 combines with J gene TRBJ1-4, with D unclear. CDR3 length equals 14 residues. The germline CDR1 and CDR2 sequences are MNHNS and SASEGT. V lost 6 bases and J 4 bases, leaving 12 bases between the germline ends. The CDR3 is CASRSGPGNEKLFF. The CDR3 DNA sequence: TGTGCCAGCAGATCCGGGCCCGGTAATGAAAAACTGTTTTTT.

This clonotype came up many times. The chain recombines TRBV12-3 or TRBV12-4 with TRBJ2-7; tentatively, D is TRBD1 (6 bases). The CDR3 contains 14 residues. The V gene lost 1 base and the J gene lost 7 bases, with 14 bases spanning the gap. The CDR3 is CASSLGQASEEQYF. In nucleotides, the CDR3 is TGTGCCAGCAGTTTAGGACAGGCGAGCGAGGAGCAGTACTTC.

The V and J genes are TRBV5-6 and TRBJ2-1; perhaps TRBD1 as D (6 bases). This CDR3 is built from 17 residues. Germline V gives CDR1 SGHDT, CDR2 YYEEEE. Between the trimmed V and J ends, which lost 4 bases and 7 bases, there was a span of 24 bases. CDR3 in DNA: TGTGCCAGCAGCCTTCATGTATGGGACACTGAACGGAATGAGCAGTTCTTC. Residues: CASSLHVWDTERNEQFF.

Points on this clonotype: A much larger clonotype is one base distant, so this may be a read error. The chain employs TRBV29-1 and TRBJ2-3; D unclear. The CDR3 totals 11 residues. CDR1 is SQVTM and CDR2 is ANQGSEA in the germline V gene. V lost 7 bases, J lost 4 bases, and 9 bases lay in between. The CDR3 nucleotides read TGCAGCGGTCAGTCCGCAGATACGCAGTATTTT. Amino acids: CSGQSADTQYF.

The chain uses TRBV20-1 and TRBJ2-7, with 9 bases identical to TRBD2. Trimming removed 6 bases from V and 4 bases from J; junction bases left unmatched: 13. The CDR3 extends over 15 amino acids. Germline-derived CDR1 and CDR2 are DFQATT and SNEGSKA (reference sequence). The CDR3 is CSAASGISGSYEQYF. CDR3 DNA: TGCAGTGCCGCTTCCGGGATTAGCGGGAGTTACGAGCAGTACTTC.

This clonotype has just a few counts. The CDR3 here is CASSQASPGDIQYF. The CDR3 coding sequence is TGTGCCAGCAGCCAAGCTTCCCCCGGGGACATTCAGTACTTC. The chain is built from TRBV14 and TRBJ2-4, with D possibly TRBD2 on 5 matching bases. CDR1 is SGHDN, CDR2 FVKESK, per germline. CDR3 size: 14 residues. Trimming left V 1 base short and J 8 bases short, with 12 bases between.

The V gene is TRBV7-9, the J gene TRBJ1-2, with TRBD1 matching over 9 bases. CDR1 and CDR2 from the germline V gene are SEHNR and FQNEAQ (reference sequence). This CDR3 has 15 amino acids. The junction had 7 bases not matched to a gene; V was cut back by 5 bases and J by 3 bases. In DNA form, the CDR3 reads TGTGCCAGCAGCCCGAGGGACAGGGTAGACTATGGCTACACCTTC. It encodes CASSPRDRVDYGYTF.

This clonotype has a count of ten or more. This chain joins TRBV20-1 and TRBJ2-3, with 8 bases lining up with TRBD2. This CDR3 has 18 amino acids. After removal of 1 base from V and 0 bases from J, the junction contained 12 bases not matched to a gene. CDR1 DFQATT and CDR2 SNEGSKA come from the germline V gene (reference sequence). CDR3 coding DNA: TGCAGTGCTAGAGCTCGGCTCGGGGCTAGCGGGAGCACAGATACGCAGTATTTT. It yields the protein CSARARLGASGSTDTQYF.

The CDR3 coding sequence is TGTGCCAGCAGCCTAAGGGGGTACGATGAGCAGTTCTTC. This sequence encodes CASSLRGYDEQFF. The chain recombines TRBV3-1 with TRBJ2-1; a weak D match, TRBD1 (6 bases). This CDR3 has 13 amino acids. The germline V gene encodes CDR1 LGHDT and CDR2 YNNKEL (reference sequence). V dropped 4 bases and J dropped 8 bases, with 12 bases sitting between them.

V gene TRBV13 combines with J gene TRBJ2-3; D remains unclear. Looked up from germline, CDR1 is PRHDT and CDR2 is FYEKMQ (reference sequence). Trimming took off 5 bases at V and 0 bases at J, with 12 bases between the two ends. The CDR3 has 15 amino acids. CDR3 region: CASSPDEISTDTQYF. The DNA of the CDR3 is TGTGCCAGCAGCCCTGACGAGATTAGCACAGATACGCAGTATTTT.

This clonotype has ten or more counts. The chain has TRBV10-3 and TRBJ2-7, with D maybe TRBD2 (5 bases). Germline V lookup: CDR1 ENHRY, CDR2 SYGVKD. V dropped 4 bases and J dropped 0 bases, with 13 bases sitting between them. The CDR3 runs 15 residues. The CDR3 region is CAISGPGVNSYEQYF. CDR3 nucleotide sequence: TGTGCCATCAGTGGGCCCGGGGTTAACTCCTACGAGCAGTACTTC.